This T cell receptor (beta chain) was sequenced in a study of blood T cells in healthy people across ages (dated by TCRdb to 2015 to 2017). Notes on the research overall: In model experiments, template switching captured roughly one uniquely barcoded TCR beta cDNA molecule for every two T cells. Using deep sequencing normalized with unique cDNA molecular identifiers, the study measured how TCR beta repertoire diversity changes with age. Donors were grouped into four age groups: young (average approximately 16 years), middle-aged (around 39), aged (around 60) and long-lived (approximately 81). For two donors (one aged 18 to 30 and one aged 80 or older), the study analyzed two additional independent replicas of 1 million unique cDNA reads from the same blood draw.

Including the terminal cysteine and phenylalanine, the CDR3 comprises 14 residues. Left in the record is the CDR3 DNA by itself, 42 bases read in frame from the first base. V and J lose 3 bases and 6 bases, and a span of 12 bases separates them. On the study overall, not on this receptor specifically: Total diversity estimates from one million sequenced T cells were considered lower bounds and underestimates. Because donor CMV infection status was unknown, age-related changes in expanded clonotypes were potentially confounded. Compared with the aged group, the long-lived group had more naive CD4+ T cells, fewer expanded clones and increased TCR diversity, suggesting age selection. A strong correlation was found between observed TCR beta diversity and the percentage of naive T cells measured by flow cytometry. Conclusive comparison of naive and antigen-experienced compartments was prevented by the profiling of bulk unsorted PBMCs. As age increased, observed TCR beta diversity per million T cells dropped in a roughly linear way, and a significant reduction was already evident by age 40.

The donors were 40 or so Caucasian individuals from Russia, aged 6 to 90 years, who were systemically healthy. Roughly 10 milliliters of peripheral blood were drawn from each donor into EDTA-treated Vacutainer tubes. PBMCs were isolated by Ficoll-Paque density-gradient centrifugation, with at least 6.5 million obtained per sample. Total RNA was extracted from PBMCs with Trizol reagent, with at least 6 micrograms obtained per sample. For every donor, flow cytometry on a PBMC aliquot measured the percentage of naive CD45RAhigh/CD27high T cells. This clonotype occurred a few times. The specificity of this receptor is unknown. Base qualities are not at hand, and no much larger clone is one base apart. The protocol used for the library was 5' RACE. TCRdb names Illumina HiSeq 2500 as the instrument used. The second PCR ran for about 6 to 12 cycles and used a J-beta primer mix along with a sample-barcoded 5' primer. A unique molecular identifier was introduced onto each TCR beta cDNA molecule by a template-switch 5' adaptor carrying 12 random nucleotides. At least 2.5 million CDR3-containing paired-end reads were obtained from each sample. First-strand cDNA synthesis was performed from all RNA using the Mint cDNA synthesis kit, with priming by a TRBC-specific oligonucleotide. Following uracil-DNA glycosylase treatment, a first 18-cycle PCR with universal primers M1SS and BC2_uni_R was performed on all cDNA. The original pipeline was this. Each sample was normalized by randomly selecting 1 million high-quality reads, each carrying a distinct molecular identifier. Reads with shared molecular identifiers were discarded instead of being binned into consensus sequences. CDR3 identification, clonotype clustering and error correction used MiTCR with a Q25 quality threshold and the strictest error-elimination algorithm. A nonparametric unseen species model with Euler transformation was used to estimate a lower bound on total TCR beta diversity. The public reads were reprocessed in TCRdb via fastp at Q25 and MiXCR, keeping in-frame beta chains. Rows with one shared CDR3 protein collapse into an entry with the most common genes and DNA. These V and J calls rely on TCRdb rather than the paper's analysis. In this sample the table shows roughly 1,100,000 distinct CDR3 sequences, 20% to 25% of which occur a single time. The ten top clones hold 0.65% to 0.95% of the sample.

These data also featured in a second study, about T cells of mothers and their children. Per the second study: Nine systemically healthy Caucasian individuals, comprising three mothers and their six children, were included as donors. cDNA synthesis used all of the extracted RNA, with approximately 1.4 ug of RNA in each 15 ul reaction. In the second PCR, the M1S primer added sample barcodes and 2-4 random nucleotides. Over 8.5 million TCR beta CDR3 reads were obtained for each mother, and 2.5 million to 3 million reads were obtained for each child. TCR recombination output is similarly shaped by thymic selection in related and unrelated pairs, with a minor effect exerted by inherited differences. Normalized repertoire overlap in related mother-child pairs was always slightly higher than in unrelated mother-child pairs, but the difference was never significant. With a sensitivity of approximately 93 clones per million clonotypes, no persistent microchimeric T cell clones were detected. The study used deep NGS to compare TCR beta repertoires of mothers and children, seeking features distinguishing related mother-child pairs from unrelated individuals. The mean age was 40 +/- 4 years for the mothers and about 12 +/- 4 years for the children. Libraries were sequenced on Illumina HiSeq 2000 with 100+100 nt paired-end reads after adapter ligation with NEBNext reagents. To prevent cross-contamination, the mother and child libraries were prepared a month apart and were sequenced in separate runs. Between roughly 500,000 and 2,100,000 distinct TCR beta clonotypes were identified per donor. Naive TCR beta clonotypes were estimated from low-frequency clonotypes matched to each donor's FACS-determined naive share, without sorting.

The receptor's source is a girl aged 2-9 years in good health. This sequence uses TRBV12-3 or TRBV12-4 and TRBJ2-4; confidence is insufficient to name the D gene. Sequenced sample: blood. The DNA is as follows: TGTGCCAGCAGTTTTAGCCGCCAAGTAAACATTCAGTACTTC. This gives the protein CASSFSRQVNIQYF.